This entry lists 28 T cell receptor beta chains sequenced from one sample in a study of CXCR3-negative and CXCR3-positive naive CD8 T cells. Overall study findings and caveats: Higher TRB CDR3 hydrophobicity marked CXCR3-positive naive cells relative to CXCR3-negative naive cells.

The authors made the TRB cDNA libraries by 5' RACE using UMI labels. From its re-call of the 5' RACE reads, TCRdb lists each CDR3 protein once, without DNA. This repertoire includes 100,000 to 150,000 distinct CDR3 sequences. No cognate antigen is known for these TCRs. The sequencing input was naive CXCR3+ CD8+ T cells from blood. The subset denotes: CD45RO-CCR7+CD27+CD95- naive CD8+ T cells expressing CXCR3 (TNR3+). The receptor source for this set is a human donor in good health. Some clones in this sample may be carry-over from other donors' samples.

The genes are TRBV7-2 and TRBJ2-2. CDR1 is SGHTA and CDR2 is FQGNSA in the germline V gene. This CDR3 has 14 residues. CDR3 loop: CASSLKGYTGELFF. Full variable domain (missing parts from reference TRBV7-2 and TRBJ2-2): GAGVSQSPSNKVTEKGKDVELRCDPISGHTALYWYRQSLGQGLEFLIYFQGNSAPDKSGLPSDRFSAERTGGSVSTLTIQRTQQEDSAVYLCASSLKGYTGELFFGEGSRLTVL.

The V and J genes are TRBV11-2 and TRBJ1-1; TCRdb outputs TRBD1, but without DNA this stays unchecked. This CDR3 is 14 amino acids long. The germline CDR1 and CDR2 sequences are SGHAT and FQNNGV. The CDR3 protein is CASSLYTGGTEAFF.

The rearrangement uses TRBV7-9 and TRBJ2-7; TCRdb indicates TRBD1, and absent DNA this call remains unverified. The CDR3 spans 15 residues. CDR1 is SEHNR and CDR2 is FQNEAQ in the germline V gene (reference sequence). The chain's CDR3 is CASSSNRGSSYEQYF.

V gene TRBV9 combines with J gene TRBJ1-2. Germline V gene data show CDR1 as SGDLS and CDR2 as YYNGEE. The CDR3 covers 13 residues. The CDR3 spells CASSGPNGYGYTF.

This chain uses TRBV28 with TRBJ1-4; the TCRdb D gene call, TRBD1, has no DNA to confirm it. Germline V gene sequence: CDR1 MDHEN, CDR2 SYDVKM. The CDR3 runs to 14 residues. CDR3: CASRTGPANEKLFF.

CDR3 sequence reads: CASSKLAEGYNEQFF. The rearrangement links TRBV28 to TRBJ2-1; TCRdb returns TRBD2, unconfirmable since there is no DNA. The CDR3 length is 15 residues. Germline values: CDR1 MDHEN, CDR2 SYDVKM.

V is TRBV29-1 and J is TRBJ2-7; the D call of TRBD1 rests on TCRdb alone, since no DNA is present to check it. CDR3 length: 15 residues. The V gene's germline CDR1 is SQVTM and CDR2 ANQGSEA. The CDR3 sequence is CSVFGPDGRRYEQYF.

This rearrangement joins TRBV7-9 to TRBJ1-6; TCRdb returns TRBD1, unconfirmable since there is no DNA. The CDR3 has 17 amino acids. CDR1 is SEHNR and CDR2 is FQNEAQ in the germline V gene (reference sequence). The CDR3 region is CASSLAPLGTRASPLHF.

This rearrangement joins TRBV4-1 to TRBJ2-4. CDR3 size: 14 residues. Germline CDR1 reads MGHRA; CDR2 reads YSYEKL. CDR3 protein: CASRELFGKNIQYF.

V gene TRBV20-1 combines with J gene TRBJ1-3. This CDR3 contains 16 residues. CDR1 is DFQATT and CDR2 is SNEGSKA in the germline V gene (reference sequence). The CDR3 reads CSGLDRRETSGNTIYF.

The rearrangement uses TRBV28 and TRBJ2-7. This CDR3 has 12 residues. The germline V gene has CDR1 MDHEN and CDR2 SYDVKM. This CDR3 reads CASSFVRYEQYF. The full variable domain, with the rest looked up from reference TRBV28 and TRBJ2-7, is DVKVTQSSRYLVKRTGEKVFLECVQDMDHENMFWYRQDPGLGLRLIYFSYDVKMKEKGDIPEGYSVSREKKERFSLILESASTNQTSMYLCASSFVRYEQYFGPGTRLTVT.

The V gene is TRBV10-3, the J gene TRBJ2-2; absent DNA, TCRdb's TRBD2 call cannot be checked. CDR3 size: 15 residues. The germline gives CDR1 ENHRY, CDR2 SYGVKD. The CDR3 protein is CAISPSGGNTGELFF.

This CDR3 reads CASSSPVYNEQFF. The chain joins TRBV16 to TRBJ2-1; checking the TCRdb D call of TRBD1 is not possible without DNA. The CDR3 is made up of 13 amino acids. Per germline, CDR1 KGHSY and CDR2 FQNENV.

The chain is built from TRBV27 and TRBJ2-7. Germline V lookup: CDR1 MNHEY, CDR2 SMNVEV (reference sequence). The CDR3 spans 15 residues. CDR3 sequence reads: CASSLSRSRFYEQYF.

CDR3 in amino acids: CASSLGTGAGNTIYF. This chain joins TRBV6-5 and TRBJ1-3; TCRdb gives TRBD1 as the D gene, but with no DNA this cannot be confirmed. This CDR3 region has 15 residues. The germline gives CDR1 MNHEY, CDR2 SVGAGI.

The V call is TRBV4-1, the J call TRBJ1-4; as DNA is missing, the TRBD1 call by TCRdb cannot be tested. Germline assignment: CDR1 MGHRA and CDR2 YSYEKL. The CDR3 has 13 residues. This CDR3 is CASSQVGGEKLFF.

The CDR3 spells CSVERNTEAFF. The chain links TRBV29-1 to TRBJ1-1. The CDR3 is made up of 11 amino acids. CDR1 and CDR2 (germline): SQVTM, ANQGSEA.

V is TRBV29-1 and J is TRBJ1-1; there is no DNA to check the TCRdb D call of TRBD1. Per germline, CDR1 SQVTM and CDR2 ANQGSEA. The CDR3 has 14 amino acids. The CDR3 reads CSVEAGRGNTEAFF.

The V and J genes are TRBV4-3 and TRBJ2-7. Germline CDR1 is LGHNA and CDR2 is YSLEER. This CDR3 has 13 residues. The CDR3: CASSQAIAYEQYF.

CDR3 in amino acids: CSVRTPATEAFF. The J gene is TRBJ1-1, the V gene TRBV29-1. The CDR3 contains 12 residues. Germline CDR1 reads SQVTM; CDR2 reads ANQGSEA.

This chain joins TRBV4-3 and TRBJ2-2; TCRdb calls TRBD2, which cannot be checked without DNA. Germline V lookup: CDR1 LGHNA, CDR2 YSLEER. This CDR3 has 15 amino acids. This CDR3 reads CASSQVSGGAGELFF.

The chain couples TRBV7-9 to TRBJ2-1; there is no DNA to check the TCRdb D call of TRBD1. The CDR3 runs to 15 residues. Germline CDR1 and CDR2: SEHNR and FQNEAQ (reference sequence). The CDR3 reads CASSNTGFSYNEQFF.

The chain carries TRBV28 and TRBJ2-1. The CDR3 loop spans 16 amino acids. CDR1 is MDHEN, CDR2 SYDVKM, per germline. The CDR3 loop reads CASSLAYRSSYNEQFF.

The chain has TRBV7-9 and TRBJ2-1; TCRdb's assignment of TRBD1 cannot be checked, as there is no DNA. Germline CDR1 SEHNR, CDR2 FQNEAQ (reference sequence). CDR3 length equals 13 residues. Here the CDR3 reads CASSLGQTHEQFF.

The chain uses TRBV29-1 and TRBJ1-1. The V gene's germline CDR1 is SQVTM and CDR2 ANQGSEA. The CDR3 length is 14 residues. CDR3 loop: CSVERRQGYTEAFF.

The chain joins TRBV7-9 to TRBJ1-1; no DNA is available, so the TRBD1 call from TCRdb remains unchecked. Germline V gives CDR1 SEHNR, CDR2 FQNEAQ (reference sequence). CDR3 size: 13 residues. CDR3 residues: CASSGTGGTEAFF. The full variable domain, rest sourced from reference TRBV7-9 and TRBJ1-1, is DTGVSQNPRHKITKRGQNVTFRCDPISEHNRLYWYRQTLGQGPEFLTYFQNEAQLEKSRLLSDRFSAERPKGSFSTLEIQRTEQGDSAMYLCASSGTGGTEAFFGQGTRLTVV.

The rearrangement links TRBV10-2 to TRBJ2-7; TCRdb proposes TRBD2, but this gene call is untestable without DNA. CDR1 and CDR2 (germline): WSHSY, SAAADI. The CDR3 contains 15 residues. This chain's CDR3 is CASSDFLAGVNEQYF.

The chain employs TRBV29-1 and TRBJ2-3; no DNA is available, so the TRBD1 call from TCRdb remains unchecked. The germline V gene encodes CDR1 SQVTM and CDR2 ANQGSEA. The CDR3 is 13 residues long. The CDR3 loop is CSVVPGQGGTQYF.